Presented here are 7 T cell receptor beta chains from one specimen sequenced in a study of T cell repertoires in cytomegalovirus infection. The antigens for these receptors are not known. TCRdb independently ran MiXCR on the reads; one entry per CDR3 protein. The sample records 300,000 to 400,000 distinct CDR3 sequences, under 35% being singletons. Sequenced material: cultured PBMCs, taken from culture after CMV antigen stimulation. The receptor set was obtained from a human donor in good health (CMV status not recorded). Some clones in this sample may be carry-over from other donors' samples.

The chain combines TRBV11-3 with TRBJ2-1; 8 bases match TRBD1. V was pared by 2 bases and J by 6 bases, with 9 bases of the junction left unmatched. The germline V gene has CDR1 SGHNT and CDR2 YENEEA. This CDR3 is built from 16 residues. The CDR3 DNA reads TGTGCCAGCAGCTTACAGGGGGCTACTACCCTCAATGAGCAGTTCTTC. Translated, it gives CASSLQGATTLNEQFF.

The CDR3 DNA reads TGTGCCAGCAGTTTAGGGCACACCCGGGCCCAGCATTTT. Protein: CASSLGHTRAQHF. The chain employs TRBV28 and TRBJ1-5; no firm D call. The V and J ends lost 2 bases and 11 bases respectively, with 13 bases between them. There are 13 residues in the CDR3. Germline V gene sequence: CDR1 MDHEN, CDR2 SYDVKM.

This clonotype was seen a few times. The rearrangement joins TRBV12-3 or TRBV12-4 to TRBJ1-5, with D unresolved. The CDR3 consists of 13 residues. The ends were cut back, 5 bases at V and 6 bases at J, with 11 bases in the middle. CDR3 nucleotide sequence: TGTGCCAGCAGTGCCATGAGGCGTCAGCCCCAGCATTTT. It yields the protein CASSAMRRQPQHF.

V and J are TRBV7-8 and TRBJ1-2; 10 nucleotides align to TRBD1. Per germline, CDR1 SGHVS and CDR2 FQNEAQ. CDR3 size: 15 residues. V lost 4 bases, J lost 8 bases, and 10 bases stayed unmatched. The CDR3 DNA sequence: TGTGCCAGCAGCTCCGTAGGGACAGGGGATGGAGGCTACACCTTC. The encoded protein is CASSSVGTGDGGYTF.

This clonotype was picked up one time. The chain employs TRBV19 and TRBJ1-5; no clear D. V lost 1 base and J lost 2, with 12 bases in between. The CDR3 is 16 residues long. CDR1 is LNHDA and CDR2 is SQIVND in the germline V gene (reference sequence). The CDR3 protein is CASSIVLPTRNQPQHF. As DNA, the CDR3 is TGTGCCAGTAGTATAGTACTACCAACTCGCAATCAGCCCCAGCATTTT. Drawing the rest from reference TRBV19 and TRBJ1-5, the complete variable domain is DGGITQSPKYLFRKEGQNVTLSCEQNLNHDAMYWYRQDPGQGLRLIYYSQIVNDFQKGDIAEGYSVSREKKESFPLTVTSAQKNPTAFYLCASSIVLPTRNQPQHFGDGTRLSIL.

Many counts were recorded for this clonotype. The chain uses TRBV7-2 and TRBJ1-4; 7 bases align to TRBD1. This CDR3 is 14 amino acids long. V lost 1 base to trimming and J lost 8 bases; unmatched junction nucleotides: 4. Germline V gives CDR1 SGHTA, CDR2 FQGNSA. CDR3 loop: CASSLGGGREKLFF. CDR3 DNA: TGTGCCAGCAGCTTAGGAGGGGGCAGGGAAAAACTGTTTTTT.

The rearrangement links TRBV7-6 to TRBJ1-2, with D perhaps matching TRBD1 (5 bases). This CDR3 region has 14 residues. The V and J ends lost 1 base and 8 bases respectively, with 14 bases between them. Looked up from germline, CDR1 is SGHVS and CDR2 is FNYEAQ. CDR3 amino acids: CASSLDGTASGYTF. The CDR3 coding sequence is TGTGCCAGCAGCTTAGATGGGACCGCCAGCGGCTACACCTTC. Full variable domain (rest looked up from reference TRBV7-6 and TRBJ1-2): GAGVSQSPRYKVTKRGQDVALRCDPISGHVSLYWYRQALGQGPEFLTYFNYEAQQDKSGLPNDRFSAERPEGSISTLTIQRTEQRDSAMYRCASSLDGTASGYTFGSGTRLTVV.